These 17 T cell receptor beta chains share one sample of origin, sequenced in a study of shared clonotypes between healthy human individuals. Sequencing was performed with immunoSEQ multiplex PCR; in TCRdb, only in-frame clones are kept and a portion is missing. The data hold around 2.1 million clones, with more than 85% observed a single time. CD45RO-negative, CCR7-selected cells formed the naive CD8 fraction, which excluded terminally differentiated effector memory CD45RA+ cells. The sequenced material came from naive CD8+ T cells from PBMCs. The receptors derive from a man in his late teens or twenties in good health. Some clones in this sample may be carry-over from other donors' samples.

The CDR3 nucleotides read TGTGCCAGCCGCAACAGGGCTTCCCCTGGAAACACCATATATTTT. This gives the protein CASRNRASPGNTIYF. The V gene is TRBV27, the J gene TRBJ1-3, with a possible D match to TRBD1 (6 bases). Deletions cut 8 bases from V and 2 bases from J, with 16 bases between. The CDR3 is 15 amino acids. The germline CDR1 and CDR2 sequences are MNHEY and SMNVEV (reference sequence).

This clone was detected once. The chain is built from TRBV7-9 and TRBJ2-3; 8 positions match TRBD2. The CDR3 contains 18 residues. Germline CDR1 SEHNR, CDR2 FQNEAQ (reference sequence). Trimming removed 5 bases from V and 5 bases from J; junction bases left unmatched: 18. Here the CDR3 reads CASSTPSGSTLVLDTQYF. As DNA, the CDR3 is TGTGCCAGCAGCACCCCGAGCGGGAGTACTCTTGTCCTAGATACGCAGTATTTT. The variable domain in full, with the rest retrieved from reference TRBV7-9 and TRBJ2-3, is DTGVSQNPRHKITKRGQNVTFRCDPISEHNRLYWYRQTLGQGPEFLTYFQNEAQLEKSRLLSDRFSAERPKGSFSTLEIQRTEQGDSAMYLCASSTPSGSTLVLDTQYFGPGTRLTVL.

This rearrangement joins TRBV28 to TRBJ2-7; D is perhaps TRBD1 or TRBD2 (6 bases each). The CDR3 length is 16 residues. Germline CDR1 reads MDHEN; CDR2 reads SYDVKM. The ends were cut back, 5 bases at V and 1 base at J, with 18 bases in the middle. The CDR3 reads CASSRGGGRNSYEQYF. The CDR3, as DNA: TGTGCCAGCAGTCGAGGAGGGGGGCGTAATTCCTACGAGCAGTACTTC.

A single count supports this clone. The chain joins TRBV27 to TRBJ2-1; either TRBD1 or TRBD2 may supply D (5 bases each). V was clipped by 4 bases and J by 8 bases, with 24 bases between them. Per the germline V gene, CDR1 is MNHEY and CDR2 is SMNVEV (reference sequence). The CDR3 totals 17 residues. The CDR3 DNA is TGTGCCAGCAGTTCCGCTCCCTTCCTGAGGGGCAGGGATGAGCAGTTCTTC. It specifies CASSSAPFLRGRDEQFF.

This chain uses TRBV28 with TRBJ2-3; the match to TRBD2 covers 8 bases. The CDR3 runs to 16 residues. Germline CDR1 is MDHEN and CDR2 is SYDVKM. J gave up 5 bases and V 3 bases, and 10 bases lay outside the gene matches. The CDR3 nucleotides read TGTGCCAGCAGTTTTGGGCTAGCGGGCGCGGTAGATACGCAGTATTTT. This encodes CASSFGLAGAVDTQYF.

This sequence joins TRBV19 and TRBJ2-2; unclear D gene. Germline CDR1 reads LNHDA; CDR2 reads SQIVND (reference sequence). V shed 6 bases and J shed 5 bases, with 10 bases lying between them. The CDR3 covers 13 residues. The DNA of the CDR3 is TGTGCCAGTAGCTTAATTAGTACCGGGGAGCTGTTTTTT. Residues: CASSLISTGELFF.

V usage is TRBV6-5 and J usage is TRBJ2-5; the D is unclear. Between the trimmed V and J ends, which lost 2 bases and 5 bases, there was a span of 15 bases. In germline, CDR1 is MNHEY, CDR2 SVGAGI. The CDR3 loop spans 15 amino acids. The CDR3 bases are TGTGCCAGCAGTTACCGAGGTCTCCCATGGGAGACCCAGTACTTC. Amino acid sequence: CASSYRGLPWETQYF.

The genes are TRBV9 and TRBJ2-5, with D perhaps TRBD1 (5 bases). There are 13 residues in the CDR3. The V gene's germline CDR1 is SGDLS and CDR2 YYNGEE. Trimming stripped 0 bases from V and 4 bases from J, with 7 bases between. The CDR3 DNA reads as TGTGCCAGCAGCGTAGAAGGGGTAGAGACCCAGTACTTC. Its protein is CASSVEGVETQYF.

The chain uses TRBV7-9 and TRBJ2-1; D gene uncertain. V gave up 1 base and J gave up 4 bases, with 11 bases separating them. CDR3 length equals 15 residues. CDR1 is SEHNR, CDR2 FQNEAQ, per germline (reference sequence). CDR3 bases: TGTGCCAGCAGCTTAGGAGTGTGGGAATACAATGAGCAGTTCTTC. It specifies CASSLGVWEYNEQFF.

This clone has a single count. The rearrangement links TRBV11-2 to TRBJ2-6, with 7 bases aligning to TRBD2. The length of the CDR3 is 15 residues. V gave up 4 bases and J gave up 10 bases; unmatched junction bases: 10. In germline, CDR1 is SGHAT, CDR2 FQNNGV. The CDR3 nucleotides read TGTGCCAGCAGCTCCAGAAAGGGACTAAAGAACGTCCTGACTTTC. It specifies CASSSRKGLKNVLTF.

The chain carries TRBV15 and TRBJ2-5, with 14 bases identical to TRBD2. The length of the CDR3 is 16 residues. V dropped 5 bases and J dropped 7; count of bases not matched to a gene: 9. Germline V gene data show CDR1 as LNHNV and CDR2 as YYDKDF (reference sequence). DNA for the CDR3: TGTGCCACCAGCGAGGGACTAGCGGGAGAGTGGGGGACCCAGTACTTC. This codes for CATSEGLAGEWGTQYF.

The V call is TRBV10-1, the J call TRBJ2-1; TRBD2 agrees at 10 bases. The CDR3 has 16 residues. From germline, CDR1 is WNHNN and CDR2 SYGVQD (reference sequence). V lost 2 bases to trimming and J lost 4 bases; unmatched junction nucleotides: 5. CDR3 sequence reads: CASSEGQREGYNEQFF. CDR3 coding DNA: TGCGCCAGCAGTGAGGGGCAGCGGGAGGGTTACAATGAGCAGTTCTTC.

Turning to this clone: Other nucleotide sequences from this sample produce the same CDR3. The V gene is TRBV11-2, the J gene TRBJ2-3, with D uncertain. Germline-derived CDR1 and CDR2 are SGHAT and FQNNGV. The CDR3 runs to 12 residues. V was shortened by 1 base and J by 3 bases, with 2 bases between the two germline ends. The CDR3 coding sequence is TGTGCCAGCAGCTTAGGAACAGATACGCAGTATTTT. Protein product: CASSLGTDTQYF.

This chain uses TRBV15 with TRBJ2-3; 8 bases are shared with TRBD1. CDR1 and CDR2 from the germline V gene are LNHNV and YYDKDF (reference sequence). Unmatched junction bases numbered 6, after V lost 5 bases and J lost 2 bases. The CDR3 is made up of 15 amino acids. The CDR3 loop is CATSPTGADTDTQYF. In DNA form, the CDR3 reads TGTGCCACCAGCCCGACAGGGGCGGACACAGATACGCAGTATTTT.

The CDR3 coding sequence is TGTGCCAGCAGCACCGGGACAAAGACCACAGATACGCAGTATTTT. Its protein product is CASSTGTKTTDTQYF. The V gene is TRBV9, the J gene TRBJ2-3, with D perhaps matching TRBD1 (6 bases). This CDR3 comprises 15 residues. The V gene lost 4 bases and the J gene lost 2 bases, with 14 bases spanning the gap. Germline CDR1 SGDLS, CDR2 YYNGEE.

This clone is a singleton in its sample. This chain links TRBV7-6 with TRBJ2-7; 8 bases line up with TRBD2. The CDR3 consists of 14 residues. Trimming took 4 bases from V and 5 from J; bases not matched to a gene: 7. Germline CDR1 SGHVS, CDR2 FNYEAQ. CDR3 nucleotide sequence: TGTGCCAGCAGCTCTCTCCGGACTAGCAACGAGCAGTACTTC. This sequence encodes CASSSLRTSNEQYF.

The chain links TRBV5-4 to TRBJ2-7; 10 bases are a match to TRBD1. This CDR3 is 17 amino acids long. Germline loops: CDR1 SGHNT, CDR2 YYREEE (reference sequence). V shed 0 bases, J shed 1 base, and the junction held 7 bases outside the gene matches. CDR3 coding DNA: TGTGCCAGCAGCTTGGCCGGGACAGGGGTTGGTTCCTACGAGCAGTACTTC. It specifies CASSLAGTGVGSYEQYF.